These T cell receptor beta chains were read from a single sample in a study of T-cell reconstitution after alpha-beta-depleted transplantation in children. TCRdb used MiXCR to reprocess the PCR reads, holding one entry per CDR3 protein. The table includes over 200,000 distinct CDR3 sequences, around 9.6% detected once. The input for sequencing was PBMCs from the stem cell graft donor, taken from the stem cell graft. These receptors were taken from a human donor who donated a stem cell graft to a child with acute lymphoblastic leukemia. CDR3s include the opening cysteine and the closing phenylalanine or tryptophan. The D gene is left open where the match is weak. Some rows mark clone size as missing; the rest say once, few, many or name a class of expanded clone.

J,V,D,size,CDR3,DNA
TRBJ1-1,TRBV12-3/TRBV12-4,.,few,CASSYRRTEAFF,TGTGCCAGCAGTTACCGCCGCACTGAAGCTTTCTTT
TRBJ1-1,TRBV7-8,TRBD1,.,CASKSGTGLLREAFF,TGTGCCAGCAAATCCGGGACAGGGCTTCTTCGGGAAGCTTTCTTT
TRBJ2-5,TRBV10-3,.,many,CAIRPFGEETQYF,TGTGCCATCAGGCCATTCGGGGAAGAGACCCAGTACTTC
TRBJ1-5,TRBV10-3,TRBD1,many,CAISESDRGLYQPQHF,TGTGCCATCAGTGAGTCGGACAGGGGGCTTTATCAGCCCCAGCATTTT
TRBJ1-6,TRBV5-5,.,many,CASSLDRKSPLHF,TGTGCCAGCAGCTTGGATAGGAAGTCACCCCTCCACTTT
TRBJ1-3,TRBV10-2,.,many,CASRAGISGNTIYF,TGCGCCAGCAGAGCTGGAATCTCTGGAAACACCATATATTTT
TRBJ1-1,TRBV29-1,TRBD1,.,CSAPHGTGDTEAFF,TGCAGCGCGCCCCATGGGACAGGGGACACTGAAGCTTTCTTT
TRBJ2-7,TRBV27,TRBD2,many,CASSLTTSGTYEQYF,TGTGCCAGCAGTTTAACGACTAGCGGTACTTACGAGCAGTACTTC
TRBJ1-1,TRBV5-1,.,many,CASSLSGSKGLNTEAFF,TGCGCCAGCAGCTTGTCTGGCTCGAAGGGCCTGAACACTGAAGCTTTCTTT
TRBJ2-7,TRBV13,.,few,CASSFPPPGAYEQYF,TGTGCCAGCAGCTTCCCCCCCCCTGGTGCCTACGAGCAGTACTTC
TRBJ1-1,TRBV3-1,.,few,CASSQVPGSGPGEAREAFF,TGTGCCAGCAGCCAAGTTCCCGGATCTGGACCAGGGGAGGCCCGGGAAGCTTTCTTT
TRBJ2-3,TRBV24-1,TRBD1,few,CATSGGGPSTDTQYF,TGTGCCACCAGTGGAGGGGGCCCTAGCACAGATACGCAGTATTTT
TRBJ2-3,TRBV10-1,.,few,CASSQAGLGTDTQYF,TGCGCCAGCAGTCAAGCGGGCCTGGGCACAGATACGCAGTATTTT
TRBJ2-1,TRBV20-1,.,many,CSANGGAHNEQFF,TGCAGTGCTAATGGGGGGGCCCACAATGAGCAGTTCTTC
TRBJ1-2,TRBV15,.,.,CATSRVGRTANYGYTF,TGTGCCACCAGCAGAGTAGGAAGGACCGCTAACTATGGCTACACCTTC
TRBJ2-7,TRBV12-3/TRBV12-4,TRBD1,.,CASSLERDRLYEQYF,TGTGCCAGCAGTTTAGAGAGGGACAGACTTTACGAGCAGTACTTC
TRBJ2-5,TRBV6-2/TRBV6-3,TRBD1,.,CASRQTGTGLGETQYF,TGTGCCAGCAGGCAAACGGGGACAGGGTTAGGAGAGACCCAGTACTTC
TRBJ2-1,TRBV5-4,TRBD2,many,CASSSTGLAKAWNEQFF,TGTGCCAGCAGCAGTACGGGACTAGCAAAGGCGTGGAATGAGCAGTTCTTC
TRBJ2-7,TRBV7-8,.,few,CASSTQGTYEQYF,TGTGCCAGCAGCACCCAGGGGACCTACGAGCAGTACTTC
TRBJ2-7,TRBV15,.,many,CATSRDKGYEQYF,TGTGCCACCAGCAGAGATAAGGGTTACGAGCAGTACTTC
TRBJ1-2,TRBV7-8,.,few,CASSFGPRGDGYTF,TGTGCCAGCAGCTTTGGGCCAAGAGGTGATGGCTACACCTTC
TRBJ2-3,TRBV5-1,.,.,CASSLRLSSGTDTQYF,TGCGCCAGCAGCTTGCGCCTCTCATCGGGCACAGATACGCAGTATTTT
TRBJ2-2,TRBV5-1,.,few,CASSLGLGAGELFF,TGCGCCAGCAGTCTGGGCCTAGGCGCCGGGGAGCTGTTTTTT
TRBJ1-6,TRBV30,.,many,CAWSPVFDSNNSPLHF,TGTGCCTGGAGCCCCGTGTTCGACAGTAATAATTCACCCCTCCACTTT
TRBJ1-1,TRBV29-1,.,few,CSVVVTTEAFF,TGCAGCGTTGTAGTAACCACTGAAGCTTTCTTT
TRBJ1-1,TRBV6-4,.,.,CASSVGPMGSEAFF,TGTGCCAGCAGTGTAGGACCGATGGGGTCTGAAGCTTTCTTT
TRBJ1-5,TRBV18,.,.,CASSQGTFYQPQHF,TGTGCCAGCTCACAGGGGACATTTTATCAGCCCCAGCATTTT
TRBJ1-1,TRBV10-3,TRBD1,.,CAIRTGGDTEAFF,TGTGCCATCAGGACAGGGGGAGACACTGAAGCTTTCTTT
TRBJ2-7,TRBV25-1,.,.,CASSVSWYEQYF,TGTGCCAGCAGTGTAAGTTGGTACGAGCAGTACTTC
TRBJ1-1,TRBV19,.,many,CASSIRSLNTEAFF,TGTGCCAGTAGTATAAGGTCCCTGAACACTGAAGCTTTCTTT
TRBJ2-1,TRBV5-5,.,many,CASSFGPGYPYNEQFF,TGTGCCAGCAGCTTCGGCCCAGGGTATCCCTACAATGAGCAGTTCTTC
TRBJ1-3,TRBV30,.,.,CAWSKSSGNTIYF,TGTGCCTGGAGTAAGAGCTCTGGAAACACCATATATTTT
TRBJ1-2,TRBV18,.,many,CASSPLPGQANYGYTF,TGTGCCAGCTCACCCCTGCCGGGACAAGCTAACTATGGCTACACCTTC
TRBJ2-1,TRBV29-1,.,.,CSAGQHLSNEQFF,TGCAGCGCTGGCCAACATTTGAGCAATGAGCAGTTCTTC
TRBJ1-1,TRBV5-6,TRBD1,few,CASSIQGARAFF,TGTGCCAGCAGCATTCAGGGGGCACGGGCTTTCTTT
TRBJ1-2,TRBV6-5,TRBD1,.,CASSYSGTEIYGYTF,TGTGCCAGCAGTTACTCCGGGACAGAAATCTATGGCTACACCTTC
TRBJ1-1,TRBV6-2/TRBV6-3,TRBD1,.,CASRRQGVFEAFF,TGTGCCAGCAGACGACAGGGAGTTTTTGAAGCTTTCTTT
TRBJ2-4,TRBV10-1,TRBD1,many,CASSAGGGRNIQYF,TGCGCCAGCAGTGCAGGGGGCGGTAGAAACATTCAGTACTTC
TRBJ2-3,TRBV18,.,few,CASSLRQSSDTQYF,TGTGCCAGCTCACTGCGACAGTCTTCAGATACGCAGTATTTT
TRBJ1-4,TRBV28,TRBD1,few,CASSLYRGNEKLFF,TGTGCCAGCAGTTTATACAGGGGAAATGAAAAACTGTTTTTT
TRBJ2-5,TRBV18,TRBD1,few,CASSSNSDRGTQYF,TGTGCCAGCTCATCGAACTCAGACAGGGGGACCCAGTACTTC